Listed below are T cell receptor beta chains from one sample, sequenced in a study of technical replicates of blood from a few donors. Clones were sequenced by immunoSEQ multiplex PCR, and TCRdb holds only the in-frame ones, with some missing. The sample has 91,000 or so clones, about 95% seen once; the top ten hold over 0.25%. The sample taken for sequencing was T cells isolated from PBMCs. The receptors were sampled from a human donor in good health. The CDR3 runs from the conserved cysteine through the conserved F or W. The D gene is left open where the match is weak. Clone size, where shown, is once, few, many, or a class for clones that have expanded.

V	D	size	J	DNA	CDR3
TRBV19	TRBD1	.	TRBJ2-7	TGTGCCAGTAGTATTGGTCCAGGGGGCTCCTACGAGCAGTACTTC	CASSIGPGGSYEQYF
TRBV28	TRBD2	.	TRBJ2-1	TGTGCCAGCACTACCGGGACTAGCGGGAGCGATGAGCAGTTCTTC	CASTTGTSGSDEQFF
TRBV30	.	.	TRBJ1-2	TGTGGCATCAACAGGGTTGAAGATGGCTACACCTTC	CGINRVEDGYTF
TRBV9	.	.	TRBJ1-4	TGTGCCAGCAGCGTTCGTGCCCCGACAGACCTAAATGAAAAACTGTTTTTT	CASSVRAPTDLNEKLFF
TRBV7-8	TRBD2	.	TRBJ2-7	TGTGCCAGCAGCTTAGTCGGGAGGGCCGTTGAGCAGTACTTC	CASSLVGRAVEQYF
TRBV19	TRBD2	.	TRBJ2-3	TGTGCCACTAATGGACTAGCGGGAGTTGATACGCAGTATTTT	CATNGLAGVDTQYF
TRBV7-2	.	.	TRBJ1-5	TGTGCCAGCAGCTATGGACAGACAAGTCAGCCCCAGCATTTT	CASSYGQTSQPQHF
TRBV11-2	TRBD1	.	TRBJ2-7	TGTGCCAGCAGCCTGACAGGGGCCTACGAGCAGTACTTC	CASSLTGAYEQYF
TRBV7-2	.	.	TRBJ1-4	TGTGCCAGCACCTCTGAGTCTGGACAGTCTAATGAAAAACTGTTTTTT	CASTSESGQSNEKLFF
TRBV20-1	.	once	TRBJ2-7	TGCAGTGCTTCCTACTACGAGCAGTACTTC	CSASYYEQYF
TRBV10-3	.	.	TRBJ1-1	TGTGCCATCAGTGAGCGCCAGGCCTACACTGAAGCTTTCTTT	CAISERQAYTEAFF
TRBV5-8	.	.	TRBJ1-4	TGTGCCAGCAGCTCTGAGACTGGGGAAAAACTGTTTTTT	CASSSETGEKLFF
TRBV6-6	TRBD1	.	TRBJ1-5	TGTGCCAGCAGTTACGCGGGACAGGGACAGCCCCAGCATTTT	CASSYAGQGQPQHF
TRBV6-5	.	.	TRBJ1-2	TGTGCCAGCAGTTCCGGGAAGGATAACTATGGCTACACCTTC	CASSSGKDNYGYTF
TRBV6-4	TRBD2	.	TRBJ2-1	TGTGCCAGCAGTGGGACTAGCGGGAAGGTCAATGAGCAGTTCTTC	CASSGTSGKVNEQFF
TRBV28	.	.	TRBJ2-5	TGTGCCAGCAGTTTAGCCCCTATTGTGGAGACCCAGTACTTC	CASSLAPIVETQYF
TRBV7-2	.	few	TRBJ1-3	TGTGCCAGCAGCCCAGATTTGGGCGAGAGCTCTGGAAACACCATATATTTT	CASSPDLGESSGNTIYF